This TCR beta chain was sequenced in a study of vaccination effects on CD4 cells after COVID-19. Study details: It was a median of 72 days after the second dose that post-vaccine samples were obtained. Findings and caveats of the study: Clones of infection and vaccine origin contracted markedly late after vaccination.

This CDR3 is built from 14 residues. CDR1 is SGHTA and CDR2 is FQGNSA in the germline V gene. The V and J ends lost 4 bases and 4 bases, in that order; junction bases with no gene match: 2. Sequencing followed a ViraFEST assay step that expanded antigen-specific CD4+ T cells with viral peptide pools. Cultured cells yielded isolated CD4+ T cells after about ten days. BNT162b2 vaccine or mRNA-1273 vaccine was given to participants in two doses. The study found no prior SARS-CoV-2 infection in the vaccine recipients, who tested negative for nucleocapsid antibodies. A note on this clone: The antigen is not known. The sample carries other DNA sequences with the same CDR3.

TCRdb keeps only in-frame clones here, not all; method: immunoSEQ multiplex PCR. The sample records about 12,000 clones, about 72% being singletons. This clonotype originated in a human donor who received a COVID-19 vaccine. The specimen comprised CD4+ T cells from PBMCs cultured with SARS-CoV-2 spike peptides, sampled after COVID-19 vaccination. J is TRBJ1-2 and V is TRBV7-2; 11 bases are shared with TRBD1. The CDR3 coding sequence is TGTGCCAGCAGCTCGGACAGGGGGCCCTATGGCTACACCTTC. It translates to CASSSDRGPYGYTF.